This T cell receptor beta chain comes out of a study of cytomegalovirus exposure and HLA in healthy donors. Looked up from germline, CDR1 is SGHNT and CDR2 is YYREEE (reference sequence). Trimming left V 4 bases short and J 2 bases short, with 13 bases between. CDR3 length: 14 residues. Note on this clone: The antigen is unknown.

At sampling all donors were nominally healthy, likely with unrecorded immune exposures. Use of 60 Vbeta and 13 Jbeta primers characterized the PCR. Sequencing was performed with immunoSEQ multiplex PCR; in TCRdb, only in-frame clones are kept and a portion is missing. The table has about 120,000 clones, roughly three fifths seen once; the top ten hold roughly 9.8%. Study-level findings and limits: In vitro confirmation showed a few CMV-associated chains to be CMV antigen specific.

Sequencing was performed on PBMCs. The rearrangement links TRBV5-4 to TRBJ2-7; D possibly corresponds to TRBD1 (5 bases). The sequence derives from a woman aged 40 to 49 in good health and CMV-seropositive. The CDR3 loop is CASSPQGGPYEQYF. CDR3 nucleotide sequence: TGTGCCAGCAGCCCCCAGGGCGGTCCCTACGAGCAGTACTTC.